Following are 23 T cell receptor beta chains from one sample sequenced in a study of early T cells in non-severe SARS-CoV-2 infection. TCRdb used MiXCR to reprocess the 5' RACE reads, holding one entry per CDR3 protein. Of about 56,000 distinct CDR3 sequences listed, roughly 15% are singletons. Here the sequenced sample was whole blood, taken at baseline. The receptors were gathered from an adult who was a healthcare worker with PCR-confirmed SARS-CoV-2 infection or an uninfected control (not recorded which).

There are a few counts of this clonotype. An end of the junction does not agree with germline; a read error may underlie this. The genes are TRBV7-2 and TRBJ1-6; TRBD1 agrees at 9 bases. Germline CDR1 is SGHTA and CDR2 is FQGNSA. The CDR3 extends over 15 amino acids. The CDR3 protein is CASRGQGSFNSPLHF. The CDR3 bases are TGTGCCAGCAGGGGACAGGGATCCTTTAATTCACCCCTCCACTTT. Looking up the rest from reference TRBV7-2 and TRBJ1-6 gives the full variable domain: GAGVSQSPSNKVTEKGKDVELRCDPISGHTALYWYRQSLGQGLEFLIYFQGNSAPDKSGLPSDRFSAERTGGSVSTLTIQRTQQEDSAVYLCASRGQGSFNSPLHFGNGTRLTVT.

The CDR3 region has the DNA TGTGCCAGCAGTCCTAAGAGGGGACAGGGATTGAACGAGCAGTACTTC. Its protein product is CASSPKRGQGLNEQYF. The chain recombines TRBV12-3 or TRBV12-4 with TRBJ2-7; 9 nucleotides agree with TRBD1. J was trimmed by 5 bases and V by 5 bases; bases with no gene match: 13. The CDR3 runs to 16 residues.

The table lists this clonotype with many counts. V and J are TRBV4-1 and TRBJ2-1; D remains unclear. This CDR3 is 17 amino acids long. Germline V gene data show CDR1 as MGHRA and CDR2 as YSYEKL. Trimming took 0 bases from V and 0 from J, leaving 12 bases between them. The CDR3 reads CASSQEDGSFSYNEQFF. In DNA, the CDR3 is TGCGCCAGCAGCCAAGAGGATGGCTCGTTCTCCTACAATGAGCAGTTCTTC.

This clonotype was seen only once. This chain connects TRBV5-5 to TRBJ1-1; D perhaps matches TRBD1 (5 bases). There are 15 residues in the CDR3. Germline CDR1 reads SGHKS; CDR2 reads YYEKEE (reference sequence). The ends were cut back, 4 bases at V and 1 base at J, with 14 bases in the middle. The CDR3 DNA is TGTGCCAGCAGCCGCGCTTACGGACAGAACACTGAAGCTTTCTTT. Protein: CASSRAYGQNTEAFF.

The chain is built from TRBV3-1 and TRBJ2-7; TRBD1 matches 10 bases. This CDR3 spans 15 amino acids. The germline gives CDR1 LGHDT, CDR2 YNNKEL (reference sequence). Trimming at V came to 3 bases and at J to 5 bases, leaving 7 bases not matched to a gene. CDR3 DNA sequence: TGTGCCAGCAGCCACTTGGGACAGGGGATGAACGAGCAGTACTTC. The encoded protein is CASSHLGQGMNEQYF.

The V call is TRBV12-5, the J call TRBJ1-1; no reliable D call. Germline CDR1 reads LGHNT; CDR2 reads FRNRAP. Between the trimmed V and J ends, which lost 0 bases and 2 bases, there was a span of 1 base. The CDR3 is 12 amino acids. The CDR3 loop reads CASGLVNTEAFF. CDR3 bases: TGTGCTAGTGGTTTGGTAAACACTGAAGCTTTCTTT.

The chain recombines TRBV4-1 with TRBJ2-3; no clear D gene. This CDR3 region has 14 residues. Germline CDR1 reads MGHRA; CDR2 reads YSYEKL. V lost 3 bases to trimming and J lost 5 bases, with 12 bases between them. The DNA for the CDR3 is TGCGCCAGCAGCCACCCGTTTTTGCGAGATACGCAGTATTTT. Its translation is CASSHPFLRDTQYF.

This clonotype was seen many times. The chain has TRBV6-1 and TRBJ2-3; no clear D. V was shortened by 2 bases and J by 5 bases, with 17 bases between the two germline ends. The V gene's germline CDR1 is MNHNS and CDR2 SASEGT. CDR3 size: 16 residues. The CDR3 DNA is TGTGCCAGCAGTGAACCTTACGAGGTCTGGGGAGATACGCAGTATTTT. This gives the protein CASSEPYEVWGDTQYF.

CDR3 DNA: TGCGCCAGCAGCTTACAGAGGACAGGGGGCTATGGCTACACCTTC. This sequence encodes CASSLQRTGGYGYTF. This rearrangement joins TRBV5-1 to TRBJ1-2; 10 bases match TRBD1. The CDR3 sequence is 15 residues long. Trimming removed 2 bases from V and 4 bases from J; junction bases left unmatched: 5. Germline CDR1 and CDR2: SGHRS and YFSETQ.

At least ten counts were recorded for this clonotype. The chain has TRBV14 and TRBJ2-1, with a tentative D call TRBD2 (5 bases). The CDR3 totals 14 residues. V shed 3 bases and J shed 5 bases, with 11 bases lying between them. Germline CDR1 and CDR2: SGHDN and FVKESK. DNA for the CDR3: TGTGCCAGCAGCCAGTTGTTAGCGCACAATGAGCAGTTCTTC. This translates into CASSQLLAHNEQFF.

This clonotype turned up a few times. CDR3 loop: CASSLSGGLAGLGEQFF. DNA of the CDR3: TGTGCCAGCAGTTTATCGGGAGGACTAGCGGGACTTGGTGAGCAGTTCTTC. This chain joins TRBV27 and TRBJ2-1; 12 nucleotides match TRBD2. Losses at the gene ends were 0 bases for V and 9 bases for J; bases not matched to a gene: 9. The germline CDR1 and CDR2 sequences are MNHEY and SMNVEV (reference sequence). This CDR3 is 17 amino acids long.

The rearrangement uses TRBV4-2 and TRBJ1-4, with a weak D call TRBD1 (6 bases). Germline CDR1 and CDR2: LGHNA and YNFKEQ. V lost 1 base and J lost 5, with 11 bases in between. CDR3 length: 15 residues. The CDR3 DNA is TGTGCCAGCAGCCAAGTAACCCAGGGGAATGAAAAACTGTTTTTT. Protein sequence: CASSQVTQGNEKLFF.

The chain recombines TRBV12-5 with TRBJ1-2; no reliable D call. Deletions cut 5 bases from V and 1 base from J, with 8 bases between. This CDR3 spans 13 amino acids. Germline lookup yields CDR1 LGHNT and CDR2 FRNRAP. CDR3 nucleotides: TGTGCTAGTGGTGAATCTTTTAACTATGGCTACACCTTC. Translating it yields CASGESFNYGYTF.

The sample holds many counts of this clonotype. V gene TRBV9 combines with J gene TRBJ2-7; 8 positions agree with TRBD2. V trimming: 5 bases; J trimming: 3 bases; junction bases outside the gene matches: 4. This CDR3 is built from 13 residues. From germline, CDR1 is SGDLS and CDR2 YYNGEE. The CDR3 spells CASSPGLDYEQYF. The CDR3 DNA follows: TGTGCCAGCAGTCCGGGACTAGACTACGAGCAGTACTTC.

V usage is TRBV4-1 and J usage is TRBJ1-1; the D is unclear. The V end lost 2 bases, the J end lost 11 bases, and 15 bases lay between the germline ends. The CDR3 extends over 13 amino acids. Germline values: CDR1 MGHRA, CDR2 YSYEKL. CDR3 nucleotides: TGCGCCAGCAGCCAAATCGTACAAACGGCCGCTTTCTTT. Translation gives CASSQIVQTAAFF.

In this sample, this clonotype turned up a few times. The genes are TRBV27 and TRBJ1-6; D might be TRBD1 (6 bases). The CDR3 is 14 amino acids. CDR1 MNHEY and CDR2 SMNVEV come from the germline V gene (reference sequence). V lost 3 bases to trimming and J lost 9 bases, with 12 bases between them. CDR3 sequence (DNA): TGTGCCAGCAGTTTCGCAGGGGTGGGTTCACCCCTCCACTTT. Residues: CASSFAGVGSPLHF.

In this sample, this clonotype turned up a few times. The J gene is TRBJ2-2, the V gene TRBV10-1; 7 nucleotides match TRBD2. CDR1 and CDR2 from the germline V gene are WNHNN and SYGVQD (reference sequence). V was clipped by 0 bases and J by 6 bases; unmatched bases: 10. CDR3 length: 17 residues. CDR3 region: CASSESVRGRGAGELFF. CDR3 DNA sequence: TGCGCCAGCAGTGAGTCCGTACGCGGGAGAGGCGCCGGGGAGCTGTTTTTT.

This clonotype has ten or more counts. This chain joins TRBV5-1 and TRBJ2-3; D is perhaps TRBD2 (7 bases). CDR3 length: 15 residues. Trimming pared 6 bases from V and 4 bases from J, leaving 18 bases between. Germline CDR1 is SGHRS and CDR2 is YFSETQ. CDR3 in DNA: TGCGCCAGCAACGACGGACGGGGGGCCGCAGATACGCAGTATTTT. The encoded protein is CASNDGRGAADTQYF. The full variable domain, its missing parts supplied by reference TRBV5-1 and TRBJ2-3, is KAGVTQTPRYLIKTRGQQVTLSCSPISGHRSVSWYQQTPGQGLQFLFEYFSETQRNKGNFPGRFSGRQFSNSRSEMNVSTLELGDSALYLCASNDGRGAADTQYFGPGTRLTVL.

This clonotype has a count of ten or more. This chain uses TRBV28 with TRBJ1-6; D uncertain. Trimming removed 7 bases at V and 2 bases at J, with 6 bases between. This CDR3 has 13 amino acids. CDR1 and CDR2 (germline): MDHEN, SYDVKM. The CDR3 spells CASNGAYNSPLHF. In DNA form, the CDR3 reads TGTGCCAGCAATGGCGCCTATAATTCACCCCTCCACTTT.

This clonotype was detected many times. The V gene is TRBV6-1, the J gene TRBJ2-1, with 7 bases that match TRBD2. The CDR3 extends over 14 amino acids. Trimming cost V 6 bases and J 7 bases; bases outside gene matches: 9. Germline V gene sequence: CDR1 MNHNS, CDR2 SASEGT. CDR3: CASSAGTTRNEQFF. The DNA of the CDR3 is TGTGCCAGCAGCGCTGGGACTACTCGGAATGAGCAGTTCTTC.

The rearrangement links TRBV5-1 to TRBJ2-7, with D unclear. The CDR3 contains 14 residues. Germline values: CDR1 SGHRS, CDR2 YFSETQ. V was clipped by 4 bases and J by 0 bases, with 11 bases between them. CDR3 sequence reads: CASSIASTSYEQYF. CDR3 bases: TGCGCCAGCAGCATCGCCAGCACCTCCTACGAGCAGTACTTC.

This clonotype has ten or more counts. The gene calls are TRBV7-6 and TRBJ1-1; TRBD1 might be the D (6 bases). Trimming shortened V by 4 bases and J by 5 bases, and 17 bases separated the two germline ends. This CDR3 region has 15 residues. CDR1 is SGHVS and CDR2 is FNYEAQ in the germline V gene. CDR3 nucleotides: TGTGCCAGCAGCTCCGGCCAACAGGGAGTGACTGAAGCTTTCTTT. Amino acids: CASSSGQQGVTEAFF.

The chain has TRBV6-5 and TRBJ2-1, with D possibly TRBD2 on 6 matching bases. Trimming cost V 6 bases and J 10 bases, with 19 bases left between them. Germline V gives CDR1 MNHEY, CDR2 SVGAGI. The CDR3 runs 14 residues. The CDR3 bases are TGTGCCAGCAGCCAGACTAGACGCGGCGCGGAGCAGTTCTTC. Its translation: CASSQTRRGAEQFF.